This record looks at one T cell receptor (beta chain) sequence and its context. The antigen remains unidentified. The sample is drawn from a study of cytomegalovirus exposure and HLA in healthy donors. The study, taken as a whole, reports: The authors judged a highly shared variant cluster likely a sequencing artifact. The classifier reportedly diagnosed cytomegalovirus status with high specificity and sensitivity. A later analysis associated under 20,000 TCR beta sequences with HLA alleles at a 0.05 false discovery rate.

Vbeta (60) and Jbeta (13) primers were used in the PCR. How the authors handled the data: Roughly 10 million shared chains were among roughly 81 million unique TCR beta chains counted in a later analysis. TCRdb's copy holds only in-frame clones and misses some; the assay was immunoSEQ multiplex PCR. The DNA was the basis for D and trimming; V, J and clone size are from that table. The table shows around 92,000 clones, with 81% occurring only once. J lost 2 bases, V lost 4 bases, and 4 bases had no gene match. Per germline, CDR1 SEHNR and CDR2 FQNEAQ (reference sequence). The CDR3 extends over 14 amino acids.

The TCR sequence derives from a girl aged 2-10 years in good health and CMV-seropositive. The V call is TRBV7-9, the J call TRBJ2-5, with 7 positions matching TRBD1. The material sequenced was PBMCs. The CDR3 is CASSSLGQQETQYF. DNA of the CDR3: TGTGCCAGCAGCTCACTGGGACAGCAAGAGACCCAGTACTTC.